These 31 T cell receptor beta chains came from one sample sequenced in a study of PD-1 blockade in classical Hodgkin lymphoma. The data were produced by immunoSEQ multiplex PCR, yet TCRdb's version contains in-frame clones alone and is incomplete. Of 80,000 to 100,000 clones listed, around 90% are singletons. Brentuximab vedotin exposure varied among the patients, all of whom had relapsed after autologous stem cell transplantation. The source was peripheral blood mononuclear cells (PBMCs), collected at baseline. Receptors originate from a human donor with classical Hodgkin lymphoma.

The chain uses TRBV7-3 and TRBJ2-3, with 7 bases aligning to TRBD1. The CDR3 extends over 15 amino acids. The V gene's germline CDR1 is SGHTA and CDR2 FQGTGA. With 4 bases clipped from V and 4 bases from J, the junction kept 8 bases outside the gene matches. The CDR3 DNA reads TGTGCCAGCAGCTCCGTGACAGGGCTATCAGATACGCAGTATTTT. Amino acid sequence: CASSSVTGLSDTQYF.

The genes are TRBV19 and TRBJ2-3; possibly TRBD2 for D (6 bases). V was cut by 1 base and J by 2 bases, with 16 bases left in between. The germline gives CDR1 LNHDA, CDR2 SQIVND (reference sequence). The CDR3 covers 17 residues. In DNA form, the CDR3 reads TGTGCCAGTAGTATAGCGCCCCTGCGGGGATTCACAGATACGCAGTATTTT. Translated: CASSIAPLRGFTDTQYF. The full variable domain, in which reference TRBV19 and TRBJ2-3 provide the parts outside the CDR3, is DGGITQSPKYLFRKEGQNVTLSCEQNLNHDAMYWYRQDPGQGLRLIYYSQIVNDFQKGDIAEGYSVSREKKESFPLTVTSAQKNPTAFYLCASSIAPLRGFTDTQYFGPGTRLTVL.

The gene calls are TRBV30 and TRBJ1-1; TRBD1 aligns across 7 bases. With V trimmed by 2 bases and J by 7 bases, 10 bases remained unmatched. CDR1 is GTSNPN and CDR2 is SVGIG in the germline V gene (reference sequence). The CDR3 has 14 residues. The CDR3 loop reads CAWSRLDRDVEAFF. Here the CDR3 DNA reads TGTGCCTGGAGTCGGTTAGACAGGGACGTTGAAGCTTTCTTT.

The J gene is TRBJ1-5, the V gene TRBV7-9; D call uncertain. V was clipped by 1 base and J by 5 bases, with 6 bases between them. CDR1 is SEHNR and CDR2 is FQNEAQ in the germline V gene (reference sequence). The CDR3 sequence is 13 residues long. CDR3 nucleotide sequence: TGTGCCAGCAGCTTAGGGTTGGATCAGCCCCAGCATTTT. It translates to CASSLGLDQPQHF.

This clone was observed a single time. This chain connects TRBV9 to TRBJ2-2; 7 positions agree with TRBD2. The CDR3 is made up of 14 amino acids. The ends lost 5 bases at V and 6 bases at J; junction bases unmatched: 7. Germline CDR1 reads SGDLS; CDR2 reads YYNGEE. The CDR3 coding sequence is TGTGCCAGCAGGCGCGGGGAGGGGCCCGGGGAGCTGTTTTTT. Translated, it gives CASRRGEGPGELFF.

This CDR3 reads CASGVSISYNEQFF. As DNA, the CDR3 is TGTGCCAGCGGAGTTTCCATCTCCTACAATGAGCAGTTCTTC. This chain links TRBV28 with TRBJ2-1; no reliable D call. Trimming pared 8 bases from V and 0 bases from J, leaving 11 bases between. Germline CDR1 is MDHEN and CDR2 is SYDVKM. CDR3 length equals 14 residues. Variable domain in full (rest from reference TRBV28 and TRBJ2-1): DVKVTQSSRYLVKRTGEKVFLECVQDMDHENMFWYRQDPGLGLRLIYFSYDVKMKEKGDIPEGYSVSREKKERFSLILESASTNQTSMYLCASGVSISYNEQFFGPGTRLTVL.

The V and J genes are TRBV6-6 and TRBJ2-3; 7 bases fit TRBD2. The V gene end was trimmed by 2 bases and the J gene end by 2 bases; junction bases not matched to a gene: 1. CDR3 length equals 14 residues. Germline-derived CDR1 and CDR2 are MNHNY and SVGAGI (reference sequence). The CDR3 DNA sequence: TGTGCCAGCAGTTACGCGGGAGCCACAGATACGCAGTATTTT. It specifies CASSYAGATDTQYF.

J is TRBJ2-3 and V is TRBV28, with 9 bases identical to TRBD1. Trimming took 6 bases from V and 3 from J; bases not matched to a gene: 16. Looked up from germline, CDR1 is MDHEN and CDR2 is SYDVKM. The CDR3 is made up of 18 amino acids. Here the CDR3 DNA reads TGTGCCAGCAGCCTCCCCCAGACAGGGGGGTTCATAACAGATACGCAGTATTTT. It codes for CASSLPQTGGFITDTQYF.

This sequence joins TRBV10-3 and TRBJ2-7; TRBD1 might be the D (6 bases). Germline V CDR1 and CDR2: ENHRY, SYGVKD. The CDR3 sequence is 15 residues long. V lost 3 bases and J lost 1, with 13 bases in between. In nucleotides, the CDR3 is TGTGCCATCAGTGATTTACAGGGTAATTCCTACGAGCAGTACTTC. Protein product: CAISDLQGNSYEQYF.

The gene calls are TRBV6-1 and TRBJ2-1; TRBD2 matches at 9 bases. V was pared by 4 bases and J by 0 bases, with 10 bases of the junction left unmatched. The germline gives CDR1 MNHNS, CDR2 SASEGT. This CDR3 is built from 18 residues. CDR3 in DNA: TGTGCCAGCAGTGGCGAGACTAGCGGATCGAGCTCCTACAATGAGCAGTTCTTC. This encodes CASSGETSGSSSYNEQFF.

The V and J genes are TRBV6-6 and TRBJ1-2, with D tentatively TRBD1 (5 bases). The CDR3 covers 16 residues. Germline CDR1 is MNHNY and CDR2 is SVGAGI (reference sequence). V was cut by 4 bases and J by 5 bases, with 20 bases left in between. The CDR3 DNA follows: TGTGCCAGCAGTTCCCCTGGAGGGAGGGACTATTATGGCTACACCTTC. This codes for CASSSPGGRDYYGYTF.

The rearrangement links TRBV6-5 to TRBJ1-1, with D maybe TRBD1 (5 bases). The germline V and J ends were trimmed by 6 bases and 2 bases, with 13 bases remaining between them. This CDR3 comprises 14 residues. The germline V gene has CDR1 MNHEY and CDR2 SVGAGI. Here the CDR3 reads CASRRDRHNTEAFF. CDR3 sequence (DNA): TGTGCCAGCAGAAGGGACCGTCACAACACTGAAGCTTTCTTT.

The chain is built from TRBV28 and TRBJ2-1; D is perhaps TRBD2 (5 bases). The ends were cut back, 7 bases at V and 5 bases at J, with 12 bases in the middle. The CDR3 is made up of 13 amino acids. Germline CDR1 and CDR2: MDHEN and SYDVKM. The CDR3: CASTPAGDNEQFF. The CDR3 nucleotides read TGTGCCAGCACCCCCGCCGGGGACAATGAGCAGTTCTTC.

The genes are TRBV6-1 and TRBJ2-7, with no clear D. CDR1 MNHNS and CDR2 SASEGT come from the germline V gene. The CDR3 length is 12 residues. Trimming left V 7 bases short and J 1 base short, with 8 bases between. CDR3 region: CASNGDSYEQYF. CDR3 bases: TGTGCCAGCAATGGGGATTCCTACGAGCAGTACTTC.

The chain has TRBV4-2 and TRBJ2-5, with D tentatively TRBD1 (5 bases). This CDR3 region has 17 residues. Between the trimmed V and J ends, which lost 0 bases and 5 bases, there was a span of 19 bases. Germline CDR1 and CDR2: LGHNA and YNFKEQ. DNA of the CDR3: TGTGCCAGCAGCCAAGATAATAGGGGAATGAACTCGGAGACCCAGTACTTC. This sequence encodes CASSQDNRGMNSETQYF.

This chain links TRBV15 with TRBJ1-2; tentatively, D is TRBD1 (5 bases). The germline V gene has CDR1 LNHNV and CDR2 YYDKDF (reference sequence). V lost 0 bases and J 4 bases, leaving 12 bases between the germline ends. The CDR3 totals 15 residues. CDR3 sequence (DNA): TGTGCCACCAGCAGAGAGGTCAGGGTGGCCTATGGCTACACCTTC. This sequence encodes CATSREVRVAYGYTF.

This clone was seen more than once but under ten times. V and J are TRBV15 and TRBJ1-1; D gene unclear. CDR1 is LNHNV, CDR2 YYDKDF, per germline (reference sequence). The CDR3 consists of 16 residues. V lost 0 bases, J lost 1 base, and 12 bases lay in between. Written as DNA, the CDR3 is TGTGCCACCAGCAGAGATATGGTGGCCGCGAACACTGAAGCTTTCTTT. Translated, it gives CATSRDMVAANTEAFF.

V usage is TRBV7-9 and J usage is TRBJ2-5, with D hard to call. The CDR3 is 16 residues long. The germline V gene has CDR1 SEHNR and CDR2 FQNEAQ (reference sequence). Between the trimmed V and J ends, which lost 0 bases and 3 bases, there was a span of 14 bases. The CDR3 DNA reads TGTGCCAGCAGCTTAGCCGTTGGGATGCTAGAAGAGACCCAGTACTTC. Translated: CASSLAVGMLEETQYF.

The rearrangement joins TRBV21-1 to TRBJ2-7; the table's D call, TRBD1, was not checked against the DNA. TRBV21-1 is classified as a pseudogene. CDR3 length: 17 residues. The DNA of the CDR3 is TGTGCCAGCAGCCATCCCCTATTGAGGACAGGGGTCTACGAGCAGTACTTC. This translates into CASSHPLLRTGVYEQYF.

The chain combines TRBV5-4 with TRBJ1-2, with 10 positions matching TRBD1. CDR1 and CDR2 from the germline V gene are SGHNT and YYREEE (reference sequence). The length of the CDR3 is 17 residues. Trimming removed 1 base from V and 4 bases from J; junction bases left unmatched: 10. CDR3 bases: TGTGCCAGCAGCTTGAAGCTGACAGGGGGCGCAGGCTATGGCTACACCTTC. Its translation: CASSLKLTGGAGYGYTF. Full variable domain (rest looked up from reference TRBV5-4 and TRBJ1-2): ETGVTQSPTHLIKTRGQQVTLRCSSQSGHNTVSWYQQALGQGPQFIFQYYREEENGRGNFPPRFSGLQFPNYSSELNVNALELDDSALYLCASSLKLTGGAGYGYTFGSGTRLTVV.

V usage is TRBV6-5 and J usage is TRBJ1-5, with 7 bases aligning to TRBD1. The CDR3 loop spans 14 amino acids. The junction had 3 bases not matched to a gene; V was cut back by 4 bases and J by 3 bases. CDR1 is MNHEY and CDR2 is SVGAGI in the germline V gene. CDR3 amino acids: CASSWDSLNQPQHF. CDR3 DNA: TGTGCCAGCAGTTGGGACAGCCTCAATCAGCCCCAGCATTTT.

The chain is built from TRBV30 and TRBJ2-7; D possibly uses TRBD1 or TRBD2 (6 bases each). This CDR3 has 21 residues. V shed 1 base and J shed 7 bases, with 38 bases lying between them. The germline V gene encodes CDR1 GTSNPN and CDR2 SVGIG (reference sequence). CDR3 sequence reads: CAWSAGGLFSAGPPQFDEQYF. CDR3 coding DNA: TGTGCCTGGAGTGCCGGGGGCCTATTCTCGGCGGGCCCCCCCCAATTTGATGAGCAGTACTTC.

The chain is built from TRBV30 and TRBJ1-3; D is possibly TRBD1 (5 bases). Germline CDR1 GTSNPN, CDR2 SVGIG (reference sequence). The germline V and J ends were trimmed by 3 bases and 4 bases, with 10 bases remaining between them. The CDR3 has 13 residues. In DNA, the CDR3 is TGTGCCTGGAGCCCGGGGGACGGAAACACCATATATTTT. As protein: CAWSPGDGNTIYF.

This chain uses TRBV2 with TRBJ2-7; D call uncertain. The V and J ends lost 6 bases and 2 bases respectively, with 11 bases between them. Germline CDR1 is SNHLY and CDR2 is FYNNEI. The CDR3 sequence is 13 residues long. The CDR3 nucleotides are TGTGCCAGCAGGACTGAGACGACCTACGAGCAGTACTTC. Its protein is CASRTETTYEQYF.

Notes on this clone: One end of the junction varies from germline; a read error may be responsible. V gene TRBV6-6 combines with J gene TRBJ2-5; the match to TRBD1 covers 12 bases. Germline V gene sequence: CDR1 MNHNY, CDR2 SVGAGI (reference sequence). CDR3 length equals 16 residues. CDR3: CAGSYPGTGGRKTQYF. The CDR3 region has the DNA TGTGCCGGCAGTTACCCAGGGACAGGGGGCAGGAAGACCCAGTACTTC.

This chain links TRBV12-5 with TRBJ2-1; perhaps TRBD1 as D (5 bases). Germline V lookup: CDR1 LGHNT, CDR2 FRNRAP. The V gene lost 5 bases and the J gene lost 5 bases, with 16 bases spanning the gap. This CDR3 contains 15 residues. The CDR3, as DNA: TGTGCTAGTGGTCCCCCCAGGGTCCTTGACAATGAGCAGTTCTTC. Its translation is CASGPPRVLDNEQFF.

This sequence joins TRBV9 and TRBJ2-3; 8 bases are a match to TRBD2. J gave up 6 bases and V 0 bases, and 9 bases lay outside the gene matches. In germline, CDR1 is SGDLS, CDR2 YYNGEE. This CDR3 contains 16 residues. This chain's CDR3 is CASSVARAGVGDTQYF. Written as DNA, the CDR3 is TGTGCCAGCAGCGTAGCTAGAGCGGGAGTCGGGGATACGCAGTATTTT.

CDR3 coding DNA: TGTGCCACCAGCAGAGTTGCTATGGGCGAGCAGTACTTC. Translation: CATSRVAMGEQYF. The chain carries TRBV15 and TRBJ2-7; the D is unclear. Trimming shortened V by 1 base and J by 6 bases, and 10 bases separated the two germline ends. This CDR3 has 13 residues. Looked up from germline, CDR1 is LNHNV and CDR2 is YYDKDF (reference sequence). The full variable domain, in which reference TRBV15 and TRBJ2-7 provide the parts outside the CDR3, is DAMVIQNPRYQVTQFGKPVTLSCSQTLNHNVMYWYQQKSSQAPKLLFHYYDKDFNNEADTPDNFQSRRPNTSFCFLDIRSPGLGDTAMYLCATSRVAMGEQYFGPGTRLTVT.

The V and J genes are TRBV5-6 and TRBJ2-7; D possibly matches TRBD1 or TRBD2 (6 bases each). Per germline, CDR1 SGHDT and CDR2 YYEEEE. V dropped 7 bases and J dropped 0 bases, with 17 bases sitting between them. CDR3 length: 15 amino acids. CDR3 coding DNA: TGTGCCAGCGCTGGGGGGACACCGAACTCCTACGAGCAGTACTTC. Protein sequence: CASAGGTPNSYEQYF.

This chain connects TRBV4-1 to TRBJ2-1, with 12 bases identical to TRBD1. J lost 7 bases, V lost 1 base, and 5 bases had no gene match. The CDR3 has 16 residues. Germline assignment: CDR1 MGHRA and CDR2 YSYEKL. The CDR3 DNA follows: TGCGCCAGCAGCCAAGGGGACAGGGGGCGGGATAATGAGCAGTTCTTC. This codes for CASSQGDRGRDNEQFF.

The J gene is TRBJ2-1, the V gene TRBV9, with TRBD2 as a possible D gene (6 bases). Germline-derived CDR1 and CDR2 are SGDLS and YYNGEE. Between the trimmed V and J ends, which lost 4 bases and 7 bases, there was a span of 15 bases. This CDR3 spans 14 amino acids. The CDR3 loop is CASSLSGTLNEQFF. CDR3 nucleotide sequence: TGTGCCAGCAGCCTTTCCGGGACTCTAAATGAGCAGTTCTTC.